This T cell receptor beta chain appears in the sequencing data of a study of identical twins. TCRdb fed the 5' RACE reads into MiXCR, producing one record per CDR3 protein. The sample has hundreds of thousands of distinct CDR3 sequences, approximately 21% seen once. V was clipped by 5 bases and J by 1 base, with 13 bases between them. CDR1 is SGHRS and CDR2 is YFSETQ in the germline V gene. This CDR3 has 15 residues. The sample holds a few counts of this clonotype. This sample also appeared in a second study, on T cells expressing NK-cell markers.

This TCR was sampled from a woman between 18 and 29 years old in good health. The chain combines TRBV5-1 with TRBJ1-3; D might be TRBD1 (5 bases). The sequencing sample was made of PBMCs. For the CDR3, the DNA is TGCGCCAGCAGGGACTTCAGGGAATCTGGAAACACCATATATTTT. Amino acids: CASRDFRESGNTIYF.